A selection of T cell receptor beta chains follows, all from one sample in a study of cytomegalovirus exposure and HLA in healthy donors. Sequenced by immunoSEQ multiplex PCR; TCRdb stores in-frame clones only, minus some. The sample has 85,000 to 130,000 clones, 76% seen once; the top ten hold approximately 3.6%. The specimen sequenced was PBMCs. The receptors originated from a woman in her forties or fifties in good health and CMV-seropositive. Both conserved end residues are part of each CDR3. D genes are given only for firm matches. A clone size is listed for some rows: how often the clone was seen (once, few, many), or a class if it is expanded.

- | TRBJ2-7 | - | TRBV19 | TGTGCCAGTAGTCAAGGGGATCACTACGAGCAGTACTTC | CASSQGDHYEQYF
- | TRBJ1-5 | TRBD1 | TRBV19 | TGTGCCAGTAGGGAAGGGACAGGCGAAGGGCAGCCCCAGCATTTT | CASREGTGEGQPQHF
- | TRBJ2-3 | - | TRBV6-5 | TGTGCCAGCAGCTACCGACCGGGGGGCGGCACAGATACGCAGTATTTT | CASSYRPGGGTDTQYF
few | TRBJ2-7 | - | TRBV5-6 | - | CASSFGTGTEYF
- | TRBJ1-2 | - | TRBV30 | TGTGCCTGGAGTCCCCAGGATCCCTATAACTATGGCTACACCTTC | CAWSPQDPYNYGYTF
- | TRBJ1-1 | - | TRBV19 | TGTGCCAGTAGTATATCTAGCCTTAAGAAGGAGGAAGCTTTCTTT | CASSISSLKKEEAFF
- | TRBJ2-7 | - | TRBV19 | TGTGCCAGTAGGCAGGGCTACGAGCAGTACTTC | CASRQGYEQYF
few | TRBJ1-1 | TRBD1 | TRBV30 | TGTGCCTGGTTACTACAGGGGGCGACTGAAGCTTTCTTT | CAWLLQGATEAFF
- | TRBJ2-1 | - | TRBV5-8 | TGTGCCAGCAGCTTGGCCGGCGACAGGCTGCCCGAATACAATGAGCAGTTCTTC | CASSLAGDRLPEYNEQFF
- | TRBJ2-7 | - | TRBV7-9 | TGTGCCAGCTACCAGGGCGACGGACCCTTCTACGAGCAGTACTTC | CASYQGDGPFYEQYF
- | TRBJ2-1 | TRBD1 | TRBV5-1 | TGCGCCAGCAGTGGGCGGCGCGGGACAGGAAATGAGCAGTTCTTC | CASSGRRGTGNEQFF
- | TRBJ2-3 | TRBD2 | TRBV7-3 | TGTTCCAGCAGCTTAGCGGGAAGGGGTCCAGATACGCAGTATTTT | CSSSLAGRGPDTQYF
- | TRBJ1-2 | - | TRBV21-1 | TGTGCCAGCAGCAAGCAGGGGACGGCCTATGGCTACACCTTC | CASSKQGTAYGYTF
- | TRBJ2-7 | - | TRBV5-5 | TGTGCCAGCGACAGAAACCCTAAAGCCTACGAGCAGTACTTC | CASDRNPKAYEQYF
- | TRBJ2-1 | TRBD2 | TRBV30 | TGTGCCTGGACTAGCGGGTTCTACAATGAGCAGTTCTTC | CAWTSGFYNEQFF
- | TRBJ1-2 | - | TRBV5-6 | TGTGCCAGCAGCTTACGGACAGCGAAGTTTTTGTATGGCTACACCTTC | CASSLRTAKFLYGYTF
- | TRBJ2-5 | - | TRBV11-2 | TGTGCCAGCAGTCTGGGGGGGCGGGAGACCCAGTACTTC | CASSLGGRETQYF
few | TRBJ2-7 | TRBD1 | TRBV9 | TGTGCCAGCAGCCCCCAAACAGGGGACCCCTCCCACGAGCAGTACTTC | CASSPQTGDPSHEQYF
- | TRBJ1-1 | - | TRBV7-9 | TGTGCCGGCTTCCACGGGGGGGCGGACACTGAAGCTTTCTTT | CAGFHGGADTEAFF
- | TRBJ2-7 | TRBD1 | TRBV7-9 | TGTGCCAGCAGCTTAGAGCGGCGGACAGGGTCCCCCTACGAGCAGTACTTC | CASSLERRTGSPYEQYF
- | TRBJ1-1 | - | TRBV30 | TGTGCCTGGGCCACGGGGAGCCTTAACACTGAAGCTTTCTTT | CAWATGSLNTEAFF
few | TRBJ2-5 | TRBD1 | TRBV5-1 | TGCGCCAGCAGGGGACAGGGTAACAAAGAGACCCAGTACTTC | CASRGQGNKETQYF
- | TRBJ1-5 | TRBD1 | TRBV11-2 | TGTGCCAGCAGCTACAGGACAGGGAACGCAAATCAGCCCCAGCATTTT | CASSYRTGNANQPQHF
few | TRBJ2-7 | TRBD2 | TRBV10-1 | TGCGCCAGCAGCCCCGGGACTAGCGGACTACGCTACGAGCAGTACTTC | CASSPGTSGLRYEQYF